The clone carrying this T cell receptor beta chain was counted ten times or more. Its antigen is unidentified. V was cut by 5 bases and J by 0 bases, with 13 bases left in between. This CDR3 has 15 residues. Per germline, CDR1 SGHTA and CDR2 FQGNSA. The entry originates in a study of regulatory T cells in long-lasting Graves disease. As for the study in general: A definition of persistent Graves' disease required over 5 years of antithyroid drugs plus positive TSH receptor antibodies.

Points from the study as a whole: Clonotypes that were public and shared totalled 2,500 to 3,500 in persistent patients versus over 800 in new patients.

The time point was: persistent/refractory GD, antithyroid drugs over 5 years with positive TRAb. From PBMCs, RNA was extracted and then used to make the TCR library. The guidelines of the American Thyroid Association were the basis for diagnosing Graves' disease. According to the study, TCR beta libraries were built with iRepertoire HTBI primers and CDR3-region Arm-PCR. From the multiplex PCR reads, TCRdb called clonotypes with MiXCR, one entry per CDR3 protein. The sample lists about 310,000 distinct CDR3 sequences; 22% were seen once. The V gene is TRBV7-2, the J gene TRBJ1-1, with D tentatively TRBD1 (5 bases). This TCR came from a female donor with Graves disease. Material: peripheral blood mononuclear cells (PBMCs), obtained when the disease was refractory, from a patient treated with antithyroid drugs. The CDR3 sequence: CASSPSPGMNTEAFF. DNA for the CDR3: TGTGCCAGCAGCCCCTCCCCAGGGATGAACACTGAAGCTTTCTTT.